This is a list of T cell receptor beta chains from one sample in a study of OX40 agonist ivuxolimab in advanced cancers. Clones were read by immunoSEQ multiplex PCR, and TCRdb kept only the in-frame ones, dropping some. The table has fewer than 100,000 clones, roughly nine tenths seen once; the top ten hold around 0.8%. The material sequenced was CD4+ or CD8+ T cells sorted from blood, taken in a trial of the OX40 agonist ivuxolimab. All receptors derive from an adult with an advanced solid tumor such as melanoma, head and neck, liver or kidney cancer. The CDR3 runs from the conserved cysteine through the conserved F or W. A D gene is named only where the DNA matches it firmly. Part of the rows lack a size; the others show once, few, many or a class for expanded clones.

CDR3 | DNA | D | J | V | size
CASSPLGGRNNEQFF | TGTGCCAGCAGCCCTCTGGGCGGGAGGAACAATGAGCAGTTCTTC | TRBD2 | TRBJ2-1 | TRBV14 | NA
CSVERGSGNTIYF | TGCAGCGTTGAGAGGGGCTCTGGAAACACCATATATTTT | NA | TRBJ1-3 | TRBV29-1 | NA
CASSSSRLGFYEQYF | TGTGCCAGCAGTTCCTCCCGGTTAGGTTTCTACGAGCAGTACTTC | NA | TRBJ2-7 | TRBV6-6 | NA
CASSYGTTGEQYF | TGTGCCAGCAGTTACGGGACTACAGGGGAGCAGTACTTC | NA | TRBJ2-7 | TRBV6-6 | NA
CASSLALRLPTEHRGAVF | TGCGCCAGCAGCTTGGCCCTCAGACTACCGACGGAACACCGGGGAGCTGTTTTT | NA | TRBJ2-2 | TRBV5-1 | NA
CASSERSLPGAEAFF | TGTGCCAGCAGTGAACGGAGTCTCCCCGGCGCTGAAGCTTTCTTT | NA | TRBJ1-1 | TRBV2 | NA
CASSLTSGTATYEQYF | TGTGCCAGCAGCCTAACCTCCGGGACGGCCACCTACGAGCAGTACTTC | NA | TRBJ2-7 | TRBV7-8 | NA
CASSSYQGAQYEQYF | TGTGCCAGCAGCAGCTATCAGGGGGCTCAATACGAGCAGTACTTC | TRBD1 | TRBJ2-7 | TRBV7-9 | few
CASSPRGADTGELFF | TGTGCCAGCAGCCCCCGGGGGGCCGACACCGGGGAGCTGTTTTTT | NA | TRBJ2-2 | TRBV9 | NA
CASSITIQETQYF | TGTGCCAGTAGTATAACGATACAAGAGACCCAGTACTTC | NA | TRBJ2-5 | TRBV19 | NA
CASNTGGTEAFF | TGTGCCAGCAACACAGGGGGCACTGAAGCTTTCTTT | TRBD1 | TRBJ1-1 | TRBV5-5 | few
CASVPGSRFDYSGANVLTF | TGTGCCAGCGTCCCGGGATCCCGCTTCGACTACTCTGGGGCCAACGTCCTGACTTTC | NA | TRBJ2-6 | TRBV18 | NA
CASSDPGIDEKLFF | TGTGCCAGCAGTGACCCTGGGATTGATGAAAAACTGTTTTTT | NA | TRBJ1-4 | TRBV6-1 | NA
CASSLNGGTDTQYF | TGTGCCAGCAGCTTAAACGGGGGCACAGATACGCAGTATTTT | NA | TRBJ2-3 | TRBV7-3 | once
CASSLHSPSYEQYF | TGTGCCAGCAGCTTACATTCACCCTCCTACGAGCAGTACTTC | NA | TRBJ2-7 | TRBV11-3 | NA
CAWRSGNYEQYF | TGTGCCTGGAGATCCGGGAACTACGAGCAGTACTTC | NA | TRBJ2-7 | TRBV30 | NA
CASSQDRANVLTF | TGTGCCAGCAGCCAGGACAGGGCCAACGTCCTGACTTTC | NA | TRBJ2-6 | TRBV7-2 | NA
CASSFTPGQPQHYGYTF | TGTGCCAGCAGCTTCACACCTGGACAGCCCCAACACTATGGCTACACCTTC | NA | TRBJ1-2 | TRBV7-8 | NA
CSVYYEEGYTF | TGCAGCGTTTACTATGAAGAGGGCTACACCTTC | NA | TRBJ1-2 | TRBV29-1 | NA
CASSYSRAGPGTQYF | TGTGCCAGCAGTTACTCGCGAGCGGGGCCCGGGACCCAGTACTTC | TRBD2 | TRBJ2-5 | TRBV6-5 | NA
CASSWSGGAEKTQYF | TGTGCCAGCAGTTGGAGCGGGGGGGCCGAAAAGACCCAGTACTTC | TRBD2 | TRBJ2-5 | TRBV7-2 | NA
CASSDNRGAGDTQYF | TGTGCCAGCAGCGACAATAGGGGGGCTGGAGATACGCAGTATTTT | NA | TRBJ2-3 | TRBV5-4 | NA
CASSLESRPSTDTQYF | TGTGCCAGCAGCTTGGAAAGTAGGCCTAGCACAGATACGCAGTATTTT | NA | TRBJ2-3 | TRBV11-2 | NA
CASTWGAGAGELFF | TGTGCCAGTACCTGGGGGGCGGGAGCCGGGGAGCTGTTTTTT | NA | TRBJ2-2 | TRBV19 | NA
CASSRSGSWDEQYF | TGCGCCAGCAGCCGTAGCGGGAGCTGGGACGAGCAGTACTTC | TRBD2 | TRBJ2-7 | TRBV5-1 | NA
CASSSAWARGNQPQHF | TGTGCCAGCTCTTCGGCGTGGGCGAGGGGCAATCAGCCCCAGCATTTT | NA | TRBJ1-5 | TRBV18 | NA
CASSLQRGSTDTQYF | TGCGCCAGCAGCCTCCAGCGGGGGAGCACAGATACGCAGTATTTT | TRBD2 | TRBJ2-3 | TRBV5-1 | NA
CASSYSRGPLTEAFF | TGTGCCAGCAGTTACTCACGGGGGCCCCTCACTGAAGCTTTCTTT | NA | TRBJ1-1 | TRBV6-5 | NA
CASSTGQVETEAFF | TGTGCCAGCAGCACGGGACAGGTAGAAACTGAAGCTTTCTTT | TRBD1 | TRBJ1-1 | TRBV5-4 | NA
CASSLGRWGRPEAFF | TGTGCCAGCAGCTTAGGCCGATGGGGCCGCCCTGAAGCTTTCTTT | NA | TRBJ1-1 | TRBV13 | NA
CASSSPSGISSYEQYF | TGCGCCAGCAGCTCTCCTAGCGGGATTAGCTCCTACGAGCAGTACTTC | TRBD2 | TRBJ2-7 | TRBV5-1 | NA
CASSYVSGRNEQYF | TGTGCCAGCAGTTACGTAAGCGGGAGAAACGAGCAGTACTTC | TRBD2 | TRBJ2-7 | TRBV6-9 | NA
CASSYLDRETGEQFF | TGTGCCAGCAGCTACTTGGACAGGGAGACAGGGGAGCAGTTCTTC | TRBD1 | TRBJ2-1 | TRBV28 | NA
CASSFKGGQSTDTQYF | TGTGCCAGCAGCTTCAAGGGGGGCCAAAGCACAGATACGCAGTATTTT | NA | TRBJ2-3 | TRBV7-2 | once
CASSSPSVGTDTQYF | TGTGCCAGCAGCTCCCCGTCCGTCGGCACAGATACGCAGTATTTT | NA | TRBJ2-3 | TRBV7-2 | NA
CASNQRQGYTGELFF | TGTGCCAGCAACCAAAGACAGGGGTACACCGGGGAGCTGTTTTTT | TRBD1 | TRBJ2-2 | TRBV7-2 | NA
CASSPPGGLSTGELFF | TGTGCCAGCTCACCACCGGGGGGGCTGAGCACCGGGGAGCTGTTTTTT | NA | TRBJ2-2 | TRBV18 | NA
CASIEKGGSSYEQYF | TGCGCCAGCATCGAAAAGGGGGGTTCCTCCTACGAGCAGTACTTC | NA | TRBJ2-7 | TRBV23-1 | few
CASSTTTGADEYF | TGTGCCAGTAGTACAACCACCGGGGCAGACGAGTACTTC | NA | TRBJ2-7 | TRBV19 | NA
CASRGPGQGISPLHF | TGTGCCAGCAGAGGTCCGGGACAGGGGATTTCACCCCTCCACTTT | TRBD1 | TRBJ1-6 | TRBV28 | NA
CASSPRGGTNTGELFF | TGTGCCAGCAGCCCCAGGGGGGGAACGAACACCGGGGAGCTGTTTTTT | NA | TRBJ2-2 | TRBV6-4 | NA
CASRRVLASTDTQYF | TGTGCCAGCAGAAGGGTTCTAGCCAGCACAGATACGCAGTATTTT | NA | TRBJ2-3 | TRBV6-5 | NA
CASSLVRTGTEAFF | TGTGCCAGCAGTTTAGTGAGGACAGGGACTGAAGCTTTCTTT | TRBD1 | TRBJ1-1 | TRBV27 | NA
CASSWGAIDTEAFF | TGCGCCAGCAGTTGGGGGGCGATCGACACTGAAGCTTTCTTT | NA | TRBJ1-1 | TRBV5-1 | few
CASRRQGAQNGYTF | TGTGCCAGCAGACGACAGGGGGCGCAGAATGGCTACACCTTC | TRBD1 | TRBJ1-2 | TRBV6-5 | NA
CASSPYWTGNYGYTF | TGTGCCAGCAGCCCATATTGGACAGGCAACTATGGCTACACCTTC | TRBD1 | TRBJ1-2 | TRBV11-2 | NA
CASSSFSGPHEF | TGTGCCAGCAGCTCCTTTTCGGGGCCACACGAATTT | NA | TRBJ1-6 | TRBV7-2 | NA
CASSLANSYNEQFF | TGTGCCAGCAGCTTAGCTAACAGCTACAATGAGCAGTTCTTC | NA | TRBJ2-1 | TRBV7-9 | NA
CAKPWTVYGYTF | TGTGCAAAACCCTGGACTGTCTATGGCTACACCTTC | NA | TRBJ1-2 | TRBV30 | once
CASSRTPWSQPQHF | TGTGCCAGCAGCCGGACCCCGTGGTCTCAGCCCCAGCATTTT | NA | TRBJ1-5 | TRBV6-1 | NA
CASSLPRAGREETQYF | TGTGCCAGCAGCCTACCTCGGGCAGGTCGGGAAGAGACCCAGTACTTC | NA | TRBJ2-5 | TRBV11-1 | NA
CASSLEVGGEKLFF | TGTGCCAGCAGCTTAGAGGTCGGAGGGGAAAAACTGTTTTTT | NA | TRBJ1-4 | TRBV7-9 | NA
CASSPREGSGSPLHF | TGTGCCAGCTCACCACGAGAGGGTAGTGGTTCACCCCTCCACTTT | NA | TRBJ1-6 | TRBV18 | NA